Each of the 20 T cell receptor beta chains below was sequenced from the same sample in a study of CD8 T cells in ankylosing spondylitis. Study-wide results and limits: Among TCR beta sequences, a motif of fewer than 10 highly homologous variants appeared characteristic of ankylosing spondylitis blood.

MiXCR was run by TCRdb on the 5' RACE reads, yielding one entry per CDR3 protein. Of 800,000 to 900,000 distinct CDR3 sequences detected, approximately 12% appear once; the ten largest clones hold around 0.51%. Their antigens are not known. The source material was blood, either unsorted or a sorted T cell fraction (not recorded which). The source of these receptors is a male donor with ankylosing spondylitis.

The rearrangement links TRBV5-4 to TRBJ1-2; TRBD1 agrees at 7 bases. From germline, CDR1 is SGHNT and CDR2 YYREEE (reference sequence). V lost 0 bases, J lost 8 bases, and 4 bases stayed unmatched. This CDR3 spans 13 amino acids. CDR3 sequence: CASSLAGGEGYTF. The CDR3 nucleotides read TGTGCCAGCAGCTTGGCAGGGGGAGAAGGCTACACCTTC.

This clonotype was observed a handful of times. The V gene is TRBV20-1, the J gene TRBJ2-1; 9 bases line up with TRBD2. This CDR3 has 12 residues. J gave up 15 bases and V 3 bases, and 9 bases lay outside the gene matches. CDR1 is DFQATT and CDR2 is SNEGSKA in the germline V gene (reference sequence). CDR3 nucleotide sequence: TGCAGTGCTAGTAGGCTAGCGGGAAGTCTGTTCTTC. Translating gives CSASRLAGSLFF.

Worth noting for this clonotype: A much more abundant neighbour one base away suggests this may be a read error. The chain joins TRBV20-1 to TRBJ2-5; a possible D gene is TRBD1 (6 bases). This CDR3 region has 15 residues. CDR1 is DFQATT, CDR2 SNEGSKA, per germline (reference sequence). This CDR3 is CCARDVRTGLETQYF. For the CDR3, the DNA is TGCTGTGCTAGAGATGTGCGCACAGGGTTAGAGACCCAGTACTTC.

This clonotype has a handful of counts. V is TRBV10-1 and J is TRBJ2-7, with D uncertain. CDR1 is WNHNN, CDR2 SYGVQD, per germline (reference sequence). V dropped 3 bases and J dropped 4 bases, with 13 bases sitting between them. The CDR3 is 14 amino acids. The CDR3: CASSDLLHPYEQYF. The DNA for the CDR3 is TGCGCCAGCAGTGATCTCCTTCACCCGTACGAGCAGTACTTC.

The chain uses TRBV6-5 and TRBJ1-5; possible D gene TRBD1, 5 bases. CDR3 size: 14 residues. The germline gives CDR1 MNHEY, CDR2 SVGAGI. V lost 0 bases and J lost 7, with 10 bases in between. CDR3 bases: TGTGCCAGCAGTTACTCGGGGCAGTTACAGCCCCAGCATTTT. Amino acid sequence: CASSYSGQLQPQHF.

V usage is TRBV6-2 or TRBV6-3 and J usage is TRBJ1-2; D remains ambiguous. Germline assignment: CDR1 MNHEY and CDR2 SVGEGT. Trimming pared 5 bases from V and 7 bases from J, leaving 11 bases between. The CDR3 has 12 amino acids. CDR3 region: CASSLYFLGYTF. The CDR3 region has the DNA TGTGCCAGCAGTCTGTATTTCCTTGGCTACACCTTC.

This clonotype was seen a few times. CDR3 bases: TGTGCCAGCAGTGAAGCTTCCGGGGATCAGCCCCAGCATTTT. Translated, it gives CASSEASGDQPQHF. The chain joins TRBV6-1 to TRBJ1-5; the D is unclear. The CDR3 extends over 14 amino acids. Germline CDR1 reads MNHNS; CDR2 reads SASEGT. V lost 0 bases and J 5 bases, leaving 8 bases between the germline ends.

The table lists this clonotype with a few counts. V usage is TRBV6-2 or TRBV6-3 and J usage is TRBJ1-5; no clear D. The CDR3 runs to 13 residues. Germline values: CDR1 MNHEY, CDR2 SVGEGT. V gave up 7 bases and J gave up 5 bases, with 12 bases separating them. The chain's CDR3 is CASNRGAYQPQHF. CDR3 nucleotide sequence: TGTGCCAGCAATCGGGGAGCATATCAGCCCCAGCATTTT.

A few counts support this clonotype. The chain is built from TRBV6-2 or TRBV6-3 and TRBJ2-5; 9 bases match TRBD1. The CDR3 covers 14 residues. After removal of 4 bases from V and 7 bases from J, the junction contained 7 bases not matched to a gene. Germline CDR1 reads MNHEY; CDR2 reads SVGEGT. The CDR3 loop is CASSSGTGLGTQYF. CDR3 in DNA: TGTGCCAGCAGTTCCGGGACAGGGCTTGGGACCCAGTACTTC.

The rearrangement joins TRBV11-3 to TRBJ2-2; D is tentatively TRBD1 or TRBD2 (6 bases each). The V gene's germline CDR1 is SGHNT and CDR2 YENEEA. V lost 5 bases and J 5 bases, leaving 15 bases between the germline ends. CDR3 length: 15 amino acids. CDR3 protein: CASSRRGRGTGELFF. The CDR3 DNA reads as TGTGCCAGCAGCCGACGGGGGCGAGGGACCGGGGAGCTGTTTTTT.

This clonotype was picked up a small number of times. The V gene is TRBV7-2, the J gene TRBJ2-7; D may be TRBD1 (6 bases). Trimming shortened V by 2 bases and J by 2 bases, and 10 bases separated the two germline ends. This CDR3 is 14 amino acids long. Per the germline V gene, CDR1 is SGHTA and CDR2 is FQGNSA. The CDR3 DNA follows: TGTGCCAGCAGCTTATACAGGGCCCCCTACGAGCAGTACTTC. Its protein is CASSLYRAPYEQYF. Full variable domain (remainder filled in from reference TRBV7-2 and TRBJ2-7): GAGVSQSPSNKVTEKGKDVELRCDPISGHTALYWYRQSLGQGLEFLIYFQGNSAPDKSGLPSDRFSAERTGGSVSTLTIQRTQQEDSAVYLCASSLYRAPYEQYFGPGTRLTVT.

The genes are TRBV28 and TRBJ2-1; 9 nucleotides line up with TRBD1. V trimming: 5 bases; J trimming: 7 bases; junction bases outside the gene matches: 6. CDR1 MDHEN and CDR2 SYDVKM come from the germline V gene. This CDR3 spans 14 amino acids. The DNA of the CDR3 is TGTGCCAGCAGTACCACAGGGGGCCCGAATGAGCAGTTCTTC. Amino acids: CASSTTGGPNEQFF.

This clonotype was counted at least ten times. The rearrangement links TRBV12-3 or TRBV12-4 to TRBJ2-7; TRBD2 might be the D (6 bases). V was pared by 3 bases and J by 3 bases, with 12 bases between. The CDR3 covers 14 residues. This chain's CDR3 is CASSFGDWIYEQYF. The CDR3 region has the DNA TGTGCCAGCAGTTTTGGGGACTGGATCTACGAGCAGTACTTC.

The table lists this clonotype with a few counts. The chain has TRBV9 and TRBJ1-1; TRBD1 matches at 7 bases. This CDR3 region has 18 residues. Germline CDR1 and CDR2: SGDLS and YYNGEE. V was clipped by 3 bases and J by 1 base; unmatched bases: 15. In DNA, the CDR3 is TGTGCCAGCAGCGCCGGAGGGGGCCAGGGGTCCCCGAACACTGAAGCTTTCTTT. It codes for CASSAGGGQGSPNTEAFF.

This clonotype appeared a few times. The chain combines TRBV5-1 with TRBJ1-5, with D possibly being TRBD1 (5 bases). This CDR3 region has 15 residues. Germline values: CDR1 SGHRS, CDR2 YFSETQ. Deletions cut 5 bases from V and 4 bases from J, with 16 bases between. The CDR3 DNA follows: TGCGCCAGCAGGCCGGACGGGACCGTTAATCAGCCCCAGCATTTT. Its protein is CASRPDGTVNQPQHF.

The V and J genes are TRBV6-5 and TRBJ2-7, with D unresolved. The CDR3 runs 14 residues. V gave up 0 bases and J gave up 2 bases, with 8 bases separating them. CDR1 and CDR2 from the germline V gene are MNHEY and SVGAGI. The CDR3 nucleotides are TGTGCCAGCAGTTACTCGTTCCCCCCCTACGAGCAGTACTTC. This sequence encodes CASSYSFPPYEQYF.

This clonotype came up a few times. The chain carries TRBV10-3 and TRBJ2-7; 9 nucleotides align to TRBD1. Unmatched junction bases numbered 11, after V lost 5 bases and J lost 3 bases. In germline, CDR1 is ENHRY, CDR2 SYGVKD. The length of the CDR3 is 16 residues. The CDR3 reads CAISPGSGQGSYEQYF. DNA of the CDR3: TGTGCCATCAGTCCCGGAAGTGGACAGGGGAGCTACGAGCAGTACTTC.

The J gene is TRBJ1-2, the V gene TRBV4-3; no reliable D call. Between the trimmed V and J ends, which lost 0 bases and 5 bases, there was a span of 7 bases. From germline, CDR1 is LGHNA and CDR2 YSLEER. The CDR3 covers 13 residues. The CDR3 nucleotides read TGCGCCAGCAGCCAAGATGCGCAGTATGGCTACACCTTC. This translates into CASSQDAQYGYTF.

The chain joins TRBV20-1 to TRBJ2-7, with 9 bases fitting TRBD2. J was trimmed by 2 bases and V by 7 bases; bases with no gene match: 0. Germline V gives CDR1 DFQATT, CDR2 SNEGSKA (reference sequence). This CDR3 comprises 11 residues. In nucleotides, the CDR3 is TGCAGTGGACTAGCGGCCTACGAGCAGTACTTC. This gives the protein CSGLAAYEQYF.

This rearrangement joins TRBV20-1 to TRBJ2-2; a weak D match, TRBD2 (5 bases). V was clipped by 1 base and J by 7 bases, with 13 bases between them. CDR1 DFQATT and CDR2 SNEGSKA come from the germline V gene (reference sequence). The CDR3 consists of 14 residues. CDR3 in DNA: TGCAGTGCTAGAGTCTCCCCTGGGAGCGGGGAGCTGTTTTTT. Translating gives CSARVSPGSGELFF.